This T cell receptor beta chain was sequenced for a study of cytomegalovirus exposure and HLA in healthy donors. Overall study context: One earlier analysis, a look at around 170 million T cells, found roughly 120 million unique TCR beta sequences.

V shed 8 bases and J 3 bases; nucleotides not matched to a gene: 3. The length of the CDR3 is 12 residues. CDR1 is SGHTA and CDR2 is FQGNSA in the germline V gene. PCR was performed using 60 Vbeta and 13 Jbeta primers. Some clones are missing from TCRdb's copy, which holds only in-frame ones; the method was immunoSEQ multiplex PCR. The sample shows about 93,000 clones, 80% of them seen only once. Study outcomes and limitations: About 87% or about 30% of the time was how often most TCR beta V segments were productive, according to an earlier analysis. Later analysis revealed greater clonal expansion in HLA-associated TCR beta chains than in equally common others.

As for this clone: Its antigen is undetermined.

What was sequenced was PBMCs. This TCR came from a man aged 30 to 39 in good health and CMV-seronegative. The V call is TRBV7-2, the J call TRBJ2-7; 8 nucleotides match TRBD1. CDR3 sequence reads: CASRRGLYEQYF. The CDR3 DNA reads TGTGCCAGCCGCAGGGGGCTCTACGAGCAGTACTTC.